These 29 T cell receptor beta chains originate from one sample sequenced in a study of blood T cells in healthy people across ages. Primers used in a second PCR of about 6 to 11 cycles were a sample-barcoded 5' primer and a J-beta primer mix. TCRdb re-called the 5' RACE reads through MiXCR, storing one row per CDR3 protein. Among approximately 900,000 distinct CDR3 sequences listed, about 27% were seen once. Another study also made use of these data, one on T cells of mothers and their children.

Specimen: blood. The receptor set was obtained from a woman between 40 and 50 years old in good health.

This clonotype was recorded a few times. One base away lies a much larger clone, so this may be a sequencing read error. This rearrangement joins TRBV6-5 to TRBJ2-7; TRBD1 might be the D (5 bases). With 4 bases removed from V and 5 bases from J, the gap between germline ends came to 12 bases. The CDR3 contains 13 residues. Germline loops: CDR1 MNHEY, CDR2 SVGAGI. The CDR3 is CASSSTLGDEQYF. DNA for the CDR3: TGTGCCAGCAGTTCAACCTTAGGGGACGAGCAGTACTTC.

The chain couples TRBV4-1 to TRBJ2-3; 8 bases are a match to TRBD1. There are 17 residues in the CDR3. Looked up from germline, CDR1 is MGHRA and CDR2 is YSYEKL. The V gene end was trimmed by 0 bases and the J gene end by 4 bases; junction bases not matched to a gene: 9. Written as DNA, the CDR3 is TGCGCCAGCAGCCAAGATAAGATTGCAGGGGGCGCAGATACGCAGTATTTT. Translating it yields CASSQDKIAGGADTQYF.

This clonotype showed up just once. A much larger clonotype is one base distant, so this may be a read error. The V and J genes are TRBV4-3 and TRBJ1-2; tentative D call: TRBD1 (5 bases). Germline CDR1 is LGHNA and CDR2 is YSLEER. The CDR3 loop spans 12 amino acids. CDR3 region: CASSQTDRGCTF. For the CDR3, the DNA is TGCGCCAGCAGCCAAACAGACCGGGGCTGCACCTTC.

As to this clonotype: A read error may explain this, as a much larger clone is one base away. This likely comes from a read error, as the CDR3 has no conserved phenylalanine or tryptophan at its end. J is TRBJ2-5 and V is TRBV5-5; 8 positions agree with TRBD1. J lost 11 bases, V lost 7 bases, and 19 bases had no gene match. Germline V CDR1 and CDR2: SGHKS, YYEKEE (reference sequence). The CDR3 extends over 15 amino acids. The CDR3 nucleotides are TGTGCCAGCTTTCCCCCTCGTTCAGGGGGCGGGGAGCAGTACCTC. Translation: CASFPPRSGGGEQYL.

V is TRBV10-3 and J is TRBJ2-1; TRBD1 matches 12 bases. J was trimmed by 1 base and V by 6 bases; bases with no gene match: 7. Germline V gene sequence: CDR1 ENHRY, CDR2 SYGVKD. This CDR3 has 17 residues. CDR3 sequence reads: CAISPGQGASSYNEQFF. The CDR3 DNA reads TGTGCCATCAGCCCGGGACAGGGGGCCAGTTCCTACAATGAGCAGTTCTTC.

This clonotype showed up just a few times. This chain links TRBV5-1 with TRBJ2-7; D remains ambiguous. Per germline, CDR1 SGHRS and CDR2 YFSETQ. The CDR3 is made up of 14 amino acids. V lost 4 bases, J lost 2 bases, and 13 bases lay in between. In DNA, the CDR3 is TGCGCCAGCAGCACCGGAGTGGAACCCTACGAGCAGTACTTC. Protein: CASSTGVEPYEQYF.

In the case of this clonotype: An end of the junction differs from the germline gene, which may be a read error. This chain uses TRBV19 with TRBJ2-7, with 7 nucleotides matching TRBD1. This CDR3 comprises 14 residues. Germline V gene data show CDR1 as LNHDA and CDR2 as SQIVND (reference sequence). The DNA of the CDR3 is TGTGCCGGTAGTAGAACCGGGACAGCCTACGAGCAGTACTTC. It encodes CAGSRTGTAYEQYF.

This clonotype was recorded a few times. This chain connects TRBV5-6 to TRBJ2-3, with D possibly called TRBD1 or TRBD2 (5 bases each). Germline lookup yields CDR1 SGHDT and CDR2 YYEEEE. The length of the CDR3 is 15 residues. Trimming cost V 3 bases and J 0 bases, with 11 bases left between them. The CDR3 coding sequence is TGTGCCAGCAGCTGGACTGGACAAAGCACAGATACGCAGTATTTT. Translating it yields CASSWTGQSTDTQYF.

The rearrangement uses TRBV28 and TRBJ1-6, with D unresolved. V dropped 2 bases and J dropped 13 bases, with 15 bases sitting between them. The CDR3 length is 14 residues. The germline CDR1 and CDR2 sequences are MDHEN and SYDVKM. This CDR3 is CASSLSGGLGPLHF. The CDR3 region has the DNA TGTGCCAGCAGTTTAAGCGGAGGCCTTGGGCCCCTCCACTTT.

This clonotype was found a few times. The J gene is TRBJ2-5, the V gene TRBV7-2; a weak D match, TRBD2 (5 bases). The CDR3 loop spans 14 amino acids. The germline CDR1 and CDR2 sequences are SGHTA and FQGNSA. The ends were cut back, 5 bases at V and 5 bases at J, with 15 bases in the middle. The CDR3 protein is CASSKLGSRETQYF. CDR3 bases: TGTGCCAGCAGCAAACTAGGAAGTAGGGAGACCCAGTACTTC. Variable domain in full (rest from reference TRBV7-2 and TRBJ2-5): GAGVSQSPSNKVTEKGKDVELRCDPISGHTALYWYRQSLGQGLEFLIYFQGNSAPDKSGLPSDRFSAERTGGSVSTLTIQRTQQEDSAVYLCASSKLGSRETQYFGPGTRLLVL.

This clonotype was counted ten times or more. The CDR3 DNA is TGCGCCAGCAGCATAAGCTCCTACGAGCAGTACTTC. Protein product: CASSISSYEQYF. The chain carries TRBV5-1 and TRBJ2-7; D unresolved. CDR3 length: 12 amino acids. Per the germline V gene, CDR1 is SGHRS and CDR2 is YFSETQ. Trimming stripped 4 bases from V and 0 bases from J, with 5 bases between.

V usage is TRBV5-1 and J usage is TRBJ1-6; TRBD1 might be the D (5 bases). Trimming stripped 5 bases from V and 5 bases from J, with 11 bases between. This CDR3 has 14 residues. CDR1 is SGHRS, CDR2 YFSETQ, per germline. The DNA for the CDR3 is TGCGCCAGCAGGCCCGGGACCCATAATTCACCCCTCCACTTT. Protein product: CASRPGTHNSPLHF.

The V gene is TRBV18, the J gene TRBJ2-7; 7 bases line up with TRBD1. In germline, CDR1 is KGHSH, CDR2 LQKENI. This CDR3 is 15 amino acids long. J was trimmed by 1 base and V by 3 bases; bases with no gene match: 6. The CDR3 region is CASSPGQERSYEQYF. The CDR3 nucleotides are TGTGCCAGCTCACCTGGACAGGAGAGATCCTACGAGCAGTACTTC.

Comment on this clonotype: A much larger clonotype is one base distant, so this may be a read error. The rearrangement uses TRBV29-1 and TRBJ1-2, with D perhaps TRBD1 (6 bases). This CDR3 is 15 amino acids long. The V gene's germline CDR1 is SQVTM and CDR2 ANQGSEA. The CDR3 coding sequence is TGCAGCGTTGGGGAGAGACCAGGGGCCAACTATGGCCACACCTTC. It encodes CSVGERPGANYGHTF.

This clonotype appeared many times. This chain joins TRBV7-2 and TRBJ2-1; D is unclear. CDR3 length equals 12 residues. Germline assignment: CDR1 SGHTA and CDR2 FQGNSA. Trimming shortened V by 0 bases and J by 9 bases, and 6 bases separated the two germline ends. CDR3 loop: CASSLALGEQFF. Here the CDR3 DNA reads TGTGCCAGCAGCTTAGCCCTCGGTGAGCAGTTCTTC.

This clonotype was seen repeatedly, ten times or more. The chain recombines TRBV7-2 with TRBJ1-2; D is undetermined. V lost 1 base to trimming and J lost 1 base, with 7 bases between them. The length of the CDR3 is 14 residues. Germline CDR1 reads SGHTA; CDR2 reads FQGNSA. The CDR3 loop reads CASSLVSDNYGYTF. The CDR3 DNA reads TGTGCCAGCAGCTTAGTATCGGATAACTATGGCTACACCTTC.

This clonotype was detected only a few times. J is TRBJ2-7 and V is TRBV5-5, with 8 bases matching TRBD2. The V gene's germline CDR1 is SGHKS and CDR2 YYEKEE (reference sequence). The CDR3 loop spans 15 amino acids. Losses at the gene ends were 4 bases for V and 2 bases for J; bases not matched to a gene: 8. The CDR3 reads CASSPERGRAYEQYF. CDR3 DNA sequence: TGTGCCAGCAGCCCCGAGCGGGGGCGAGCCTACGAGCAGTACTTC.

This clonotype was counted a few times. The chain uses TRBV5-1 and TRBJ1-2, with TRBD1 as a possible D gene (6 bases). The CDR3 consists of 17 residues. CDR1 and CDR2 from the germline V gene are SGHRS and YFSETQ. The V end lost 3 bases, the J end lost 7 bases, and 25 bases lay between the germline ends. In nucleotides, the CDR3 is TGCGCCAGCAGCTACTTGACGCCGATGGGGGGGGCTGGTGGCTACACCTTC. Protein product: CASSYLTPMGGAGGYTF.

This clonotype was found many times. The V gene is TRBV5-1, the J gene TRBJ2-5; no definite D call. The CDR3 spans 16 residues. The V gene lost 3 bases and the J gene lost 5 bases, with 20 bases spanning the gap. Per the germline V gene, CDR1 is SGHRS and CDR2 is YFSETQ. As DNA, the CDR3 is TGCGCCAGCAGCTCGGCCCCGCTAGGTACTCCGGAGACCCAGTACTTC. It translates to CASSSAPLGTPETQYF.

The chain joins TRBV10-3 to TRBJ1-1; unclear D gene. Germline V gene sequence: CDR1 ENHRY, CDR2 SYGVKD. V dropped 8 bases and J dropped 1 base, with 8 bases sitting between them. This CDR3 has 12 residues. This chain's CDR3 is CAIGRKNTEAFF. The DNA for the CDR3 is TGTGCCATCGGCAGGAAGAACACTGAAGCTTTCTTT.

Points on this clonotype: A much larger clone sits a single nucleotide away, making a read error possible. In DNA form, the CDR3 reads TGTGCCAGCAGGCCGACAGGGAATTTACACATGCAGTACTTC. It is translated as CASRPTGNLHMQYF. The V and J genes are TRBV2 and TRBJ2-7, with TRBD1 matching over 7 bases. Germline trimming cut 6 bases from V and 9 bases from J; bases unmatched to any gene: 14. The CDR3 is 14 amino acids. Germline V lookup: CDR1 SNHLY, CDR2 FYNNEI. Based on the CDR3 plus reference TRBV2 and TRBJ2-7, the full variable domain is EPEVTQTPSHQVTQMGQEVILRCVPISNHLYFYWYRQILGQKVEFLVSFYNNEISEKSEIFDDQFSVERPDGSNFTLKIRSTKLEDSAMYFCASRPTGNLHMQYFGPGTRLTVT.

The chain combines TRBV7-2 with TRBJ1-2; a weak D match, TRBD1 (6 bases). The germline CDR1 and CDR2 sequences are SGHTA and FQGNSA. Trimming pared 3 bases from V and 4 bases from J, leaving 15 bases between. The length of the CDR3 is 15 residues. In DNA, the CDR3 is TGTGCCAGCAGCTTTCAACAGGGAAATAGCTATGGCTACACCTTC. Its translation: CASSFQQGNSYGYTF.

CDR3: CSAMGTSGKETQYF. CDR3 sequence (DNA): TGCAGTGCTATGGGGACTAGCGGCAAAGAGACCCAGTACTTC. J is TRBJ2-5 and V is TRBV20-1, with 11 bases lining up with TRBD2. Germline V gene lookup returns CDR1 DFQATT and CDR2 SNEGSKA (reference sequence). With 4 bases clipped from V and 3 bases from J, the junction kept 4 bases outside the gene matches. The CDR3 sequence is 14 residues long.

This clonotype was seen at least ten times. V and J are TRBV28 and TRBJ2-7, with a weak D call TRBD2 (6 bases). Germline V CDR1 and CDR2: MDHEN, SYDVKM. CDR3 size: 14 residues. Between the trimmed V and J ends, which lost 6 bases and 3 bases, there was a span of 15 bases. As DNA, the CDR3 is TGTGCCAGCAGCTCTCCCGGGGGAGGCTACGAGCAGTACTTC. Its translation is CASSSPGGGYEQYF.

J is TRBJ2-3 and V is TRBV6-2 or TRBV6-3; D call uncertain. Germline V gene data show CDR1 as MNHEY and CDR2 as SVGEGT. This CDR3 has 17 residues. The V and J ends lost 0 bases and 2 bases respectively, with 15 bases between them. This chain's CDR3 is CASSYSRLDEYTDTQYF. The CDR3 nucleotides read TGTGCCAGCAGTTACTCGCGACTTGACGAATACACAGATACGCAGTATTTT.

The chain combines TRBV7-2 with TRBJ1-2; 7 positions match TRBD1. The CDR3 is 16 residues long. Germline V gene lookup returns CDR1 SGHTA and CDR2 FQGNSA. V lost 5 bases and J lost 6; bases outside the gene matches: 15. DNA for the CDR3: TGTGCCAGCAGCCCAAACCGGGACAGTTCGAACCATGGCTACACCTTC. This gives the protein CASSPNRDSSNHGYTF.

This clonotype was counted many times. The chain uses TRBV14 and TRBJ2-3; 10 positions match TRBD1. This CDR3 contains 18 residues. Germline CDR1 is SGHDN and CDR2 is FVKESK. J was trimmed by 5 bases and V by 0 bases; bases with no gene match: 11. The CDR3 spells CASSQDPRQGARGDTQYF. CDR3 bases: TGTGCCAGCAGCCAAGACCCCCGACAGGGGGCGCGTGGAGATACGCAGTATTTT.

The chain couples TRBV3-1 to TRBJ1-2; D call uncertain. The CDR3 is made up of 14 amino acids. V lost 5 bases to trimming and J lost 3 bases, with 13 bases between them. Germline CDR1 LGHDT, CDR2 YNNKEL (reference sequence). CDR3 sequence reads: CASSGVRADYGYTF. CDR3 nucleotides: TGTGCCAGCAGCGGTGTAAGGGCGGACTATGGCTACACCTTC.

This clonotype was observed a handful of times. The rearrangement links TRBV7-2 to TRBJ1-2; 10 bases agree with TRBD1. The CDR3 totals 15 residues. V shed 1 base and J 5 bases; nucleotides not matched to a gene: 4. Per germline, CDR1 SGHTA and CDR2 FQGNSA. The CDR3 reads CASSLERTGGYGYTF. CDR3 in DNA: TGTGCCAGCAGCTTAGAGAGGACAGGGGGGTATGGCTACACCTTC.